This T cell receptor (beta chain) is from a study of cytomegalovirus exposure and HLA in healthy donors. CDR3 size: 16 residues. Germline V gene lookup returns CDR1 SEHNR and CDR2 FQNEAQ (reference sequence). The V gene lost 3 bases and the J gene lost 1 base, with 13 bases spanning the gap. The study, taken as a whole, reports: In vitro checks showed that a few CMV-associated chains really do target CMV antigens. Reported performance of the classifier showed diagnosis of cytomegalovirus status with high specificity and sensitivity. The authors enumerated 150 to 200 TCR beta chains as linked to cytomegalovirus. The tendency of first-cohort TCR clusters to co-occur in the approximately 120 validation repertoires was identified by a subsequent analysis.

Some clones are missing from TCRdb's copy, which holds only in-frame ones; the method was immunoSEQ multiplex PCR. The sample has over 85,000 clones, 80% to 85% seen once. As to this clone: Its antigen is undetermined.

The specimen sequenced was PBMCs. The TCR comes from a young woman in good health and CMV-seropositive. The chain joins TRBV7-9 to TRBJ1-3; D might be TRBD1 (6 bases). DNA of the CDR3: TGTGCCAGCAGCTTCCCGGGACAAACGTCTGGAAACACCATATATTTT. This translates into CASSFPGQTSGNTIYF.